This T cell receptor beta chain was recovered during a study of blood T cell repertoires in COVID-19. Looking at the study overall: Specimens from acute and convalescent COVID-19 originated in the United States, Italy and Spain. PBMCs, B-cell-depleted T cells, or T cells provided the cDNA or gDNA that made up the material.

Germline CDR1 reads GTSNPN; CDR2 reads SVGIG (reference sequence). This CDR3 has 13 residues. Trimming cost V 5 bases and J 5 bases, with 16 bases left between them. Repertoires were generated with immunoSEQ multiplex PCR, while TCRdb's copy carries only in-frame clones and drops some. The table includes around 250,000 clones, 90% detected once. This chain connects TRBV30 to TRBJ2-7, with a weak D call TRBD2 (6 bases). The sample comprised peripheral blood. The clonotype comes from a woman aged 55-70 years with COVID-19, enrolled during active disease. The CDR3 sequence is CAWRPGRYNEQYF. The CDR3, as DNA: TGTGCCTGGCGGCCGGGGAGGTATAACGAGCAGTACTTC.